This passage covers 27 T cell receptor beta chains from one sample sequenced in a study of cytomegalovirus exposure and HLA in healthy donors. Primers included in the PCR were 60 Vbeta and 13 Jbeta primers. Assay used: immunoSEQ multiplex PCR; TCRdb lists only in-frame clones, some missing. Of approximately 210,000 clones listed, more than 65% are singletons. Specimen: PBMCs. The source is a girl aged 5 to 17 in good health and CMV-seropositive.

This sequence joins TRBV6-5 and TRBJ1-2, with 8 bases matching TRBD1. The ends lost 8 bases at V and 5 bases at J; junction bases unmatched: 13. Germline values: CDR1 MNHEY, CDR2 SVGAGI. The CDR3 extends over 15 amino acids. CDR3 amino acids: CASYKMGTGVYGYTF. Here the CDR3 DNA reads TGTGCCAGCTACAAAATGGGGACAGGAGTGTATGGCTACACCTTC.

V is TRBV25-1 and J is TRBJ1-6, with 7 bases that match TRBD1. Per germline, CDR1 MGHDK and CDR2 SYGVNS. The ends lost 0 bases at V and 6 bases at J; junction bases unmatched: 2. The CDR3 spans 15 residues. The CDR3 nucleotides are TGTGCCAGCAGTGAATATGAGGGGGCTAATTCACCCCTCCACTTT. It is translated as CASSEYEGANSPLHF.

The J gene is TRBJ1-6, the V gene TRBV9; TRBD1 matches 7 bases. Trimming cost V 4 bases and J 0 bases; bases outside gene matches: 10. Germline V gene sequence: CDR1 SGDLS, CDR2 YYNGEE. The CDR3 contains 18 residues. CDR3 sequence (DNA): TGTGCCAGCAGCTCGAAACAGGGGTCCAGCTCCTATAATTCACCCCTCCACTTT. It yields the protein CASSSKQGSSSYNSPLHF.

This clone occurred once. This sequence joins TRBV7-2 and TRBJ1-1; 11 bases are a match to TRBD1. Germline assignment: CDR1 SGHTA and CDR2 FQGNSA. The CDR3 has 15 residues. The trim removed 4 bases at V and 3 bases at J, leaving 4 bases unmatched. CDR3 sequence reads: CASSSDRGLDTEAFF. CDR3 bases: TGTGCCAGCAGCTCGGACAGGGGGCTGGACACTGAAGCTTTCTTT. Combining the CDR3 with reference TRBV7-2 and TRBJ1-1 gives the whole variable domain GAGVSQSPSNKVTEKGKDVELRCDPISGHTALYWYRQSLGQGLEFLIYFQGNSAPDKSGLPSDRFSAERTGGSVSTLTIQRTQQEDSAVYLCASSSDRGLDTEAFFGQGTRLTVV.

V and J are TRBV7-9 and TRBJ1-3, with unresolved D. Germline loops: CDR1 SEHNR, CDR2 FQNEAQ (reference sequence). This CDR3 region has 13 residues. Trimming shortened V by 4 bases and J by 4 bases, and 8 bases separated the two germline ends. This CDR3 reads CASSSRRGNTIYF. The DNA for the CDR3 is TGTGCCAGCAGCTCGCGCAGGGGAAACACCATATATTTT.

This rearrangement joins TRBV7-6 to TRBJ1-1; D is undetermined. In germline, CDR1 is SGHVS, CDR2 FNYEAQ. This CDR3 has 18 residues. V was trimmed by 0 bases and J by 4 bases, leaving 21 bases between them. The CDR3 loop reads CASSLAPGFFVPLTEAFF. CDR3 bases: TGTGCCAGCAGCTTAGCCCCGGGATTCTTTGTCCCCCTCACTGAAGCTTTCTTT. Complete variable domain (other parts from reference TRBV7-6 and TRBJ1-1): GAGVSQSPRYKVTKRGQDVALRCDPISGHVSLYWYRQALGQGPEFLTYFNYEAQQDKSGLPNDRFSAERPEGSISTLTIQRTEQRDSAMYRCASSLAPGFFVPLTEAFFGQGTRLTVV.

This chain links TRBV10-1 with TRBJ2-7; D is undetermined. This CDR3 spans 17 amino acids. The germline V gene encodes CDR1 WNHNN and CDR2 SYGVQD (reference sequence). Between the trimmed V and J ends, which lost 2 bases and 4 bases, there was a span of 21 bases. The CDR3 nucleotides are TGCGCCAGCAGTGAGGATCCAGGCCGATCGAACCCATACGAGCAGTACTTC. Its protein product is CASSEDPGRSNPYEQYF.

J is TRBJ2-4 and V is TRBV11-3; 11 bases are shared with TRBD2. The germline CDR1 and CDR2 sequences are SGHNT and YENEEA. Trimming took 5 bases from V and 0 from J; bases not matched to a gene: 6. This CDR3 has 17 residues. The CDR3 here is CASSPRLAGIAKNIQYF. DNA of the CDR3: TGTGCCAGCAGCCCCAGACTAGCGGGGATAGCCAAAAACATTCAGTACTTC.

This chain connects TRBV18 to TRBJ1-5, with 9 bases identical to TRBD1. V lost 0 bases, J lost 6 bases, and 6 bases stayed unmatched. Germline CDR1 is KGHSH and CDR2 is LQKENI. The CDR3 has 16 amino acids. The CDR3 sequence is CASSPPSQGAGQPQHF. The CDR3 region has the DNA TGTGCCAGCTCACCACCGTCACAGGGGGCAGGTCAGCCCCAGCATTTT. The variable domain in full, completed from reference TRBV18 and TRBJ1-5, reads NAGVMQNPRHLVRRRGQEARLRCSPMKGHSHVYWYRQLPEEGLKFMVYLQKENIIDESGMPKERFSAEFPKEGPSILRIQQVVRGDSAAYFCASSPPSQGAGQPQHFGDGTRLSIL.

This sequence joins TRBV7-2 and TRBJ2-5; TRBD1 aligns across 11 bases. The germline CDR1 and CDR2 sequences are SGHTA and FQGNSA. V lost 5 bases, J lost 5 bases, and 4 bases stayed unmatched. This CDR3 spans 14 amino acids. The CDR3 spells CASSGQGAGETQYF. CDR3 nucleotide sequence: TGTGCCAGCAGCGGACAGGGGGCCGGGGAGACCCAGTACTTC.

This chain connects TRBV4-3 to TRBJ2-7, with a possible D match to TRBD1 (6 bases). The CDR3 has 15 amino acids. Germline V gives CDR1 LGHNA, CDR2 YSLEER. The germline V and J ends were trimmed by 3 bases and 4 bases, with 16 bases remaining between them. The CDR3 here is CASSQRTGQRYEQYF. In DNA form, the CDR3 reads TGCGCCAGCAGCCAGCGAACAGGGCAGCGATACGAGCAGTACTTC.

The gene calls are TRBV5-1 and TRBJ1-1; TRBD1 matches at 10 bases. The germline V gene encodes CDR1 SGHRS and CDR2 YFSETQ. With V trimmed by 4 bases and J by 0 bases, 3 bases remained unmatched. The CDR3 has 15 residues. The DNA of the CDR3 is TGCGCCAGCAGCGGGGGACAGGGGATGAACACTGAAGCTTTCTTT. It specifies CASSGGQGMNTEAFF.

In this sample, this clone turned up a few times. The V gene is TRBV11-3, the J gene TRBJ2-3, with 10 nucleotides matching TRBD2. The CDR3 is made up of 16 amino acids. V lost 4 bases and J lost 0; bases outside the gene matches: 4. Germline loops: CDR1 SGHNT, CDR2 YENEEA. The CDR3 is CASSSRTSGSTDTQYF. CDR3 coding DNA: TGTGCCAGCAGCTCGCGGACTAGCGGTAGCACAGATACGCAGTATTTT.

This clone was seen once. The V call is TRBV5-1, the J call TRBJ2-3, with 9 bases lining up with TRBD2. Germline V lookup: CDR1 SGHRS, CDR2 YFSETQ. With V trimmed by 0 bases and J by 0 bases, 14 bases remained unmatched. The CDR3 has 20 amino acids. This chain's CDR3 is CASSLAPVRGGGTSTDTQYF. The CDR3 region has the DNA TGCGCCAGCAGCTTGGCCCCAGTCCGCGGGGGGGGAACTAGCACAGATACGCAGTATTTT.

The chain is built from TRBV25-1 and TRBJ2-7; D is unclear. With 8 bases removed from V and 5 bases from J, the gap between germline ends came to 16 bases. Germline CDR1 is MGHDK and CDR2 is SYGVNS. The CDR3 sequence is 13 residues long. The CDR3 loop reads CASGDLGVHEQYF. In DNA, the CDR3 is TGTGCCAGCGGAGACTTAGGTGTCCACGAGCAGTACTTC.

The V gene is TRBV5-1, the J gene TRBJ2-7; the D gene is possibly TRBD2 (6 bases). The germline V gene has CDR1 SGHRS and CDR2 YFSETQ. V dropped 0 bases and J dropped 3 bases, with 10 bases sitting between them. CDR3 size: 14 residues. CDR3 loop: CASSLAPGDYEQYF. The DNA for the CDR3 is TGCGCCAGCAGCTTGGCCCCGGGAGACTACGAGCAGTACTTC.

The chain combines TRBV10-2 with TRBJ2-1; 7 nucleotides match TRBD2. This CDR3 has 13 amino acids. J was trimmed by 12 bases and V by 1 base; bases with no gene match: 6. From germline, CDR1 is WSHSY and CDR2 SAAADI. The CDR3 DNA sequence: TGCGCCAGCAGTGAGTTGGGCGGACTAGGGCAGTTCTTC. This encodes CASSELGGLGQFF.

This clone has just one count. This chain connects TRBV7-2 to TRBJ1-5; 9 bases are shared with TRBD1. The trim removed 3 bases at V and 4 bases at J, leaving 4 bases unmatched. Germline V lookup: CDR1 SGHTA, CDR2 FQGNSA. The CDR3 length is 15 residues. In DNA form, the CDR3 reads TGTGCCAGCAGCTTGGACAGGGGAGGGAATCAGCCCCAGCATTTT. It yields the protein CASSLDRGGNQPQHF.

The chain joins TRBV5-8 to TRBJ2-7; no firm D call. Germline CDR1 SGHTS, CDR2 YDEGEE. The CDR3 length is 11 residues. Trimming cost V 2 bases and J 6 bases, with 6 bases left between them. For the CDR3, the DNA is TGTGCCAGCAGCTTAAGCCCCGAGCAGTACTTC. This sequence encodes CASSLSPEQYF.

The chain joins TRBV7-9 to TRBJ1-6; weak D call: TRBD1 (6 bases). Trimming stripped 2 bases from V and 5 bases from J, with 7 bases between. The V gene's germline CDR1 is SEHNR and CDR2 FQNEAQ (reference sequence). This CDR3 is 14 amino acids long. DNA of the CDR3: TGTGCCAGCAGCTTACAGGGGAATAATTCACCCCTCCACTTT. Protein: CASSLQGNNSPLHF.

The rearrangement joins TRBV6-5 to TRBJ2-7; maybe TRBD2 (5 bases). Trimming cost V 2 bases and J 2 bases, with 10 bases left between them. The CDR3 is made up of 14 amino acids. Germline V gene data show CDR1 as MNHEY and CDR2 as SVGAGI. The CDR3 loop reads CASSYGLGAYEQYF. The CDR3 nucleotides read TGTGCCAGCAGTTACGGACTGGGCGCCTACGAGCAGTACTTC.

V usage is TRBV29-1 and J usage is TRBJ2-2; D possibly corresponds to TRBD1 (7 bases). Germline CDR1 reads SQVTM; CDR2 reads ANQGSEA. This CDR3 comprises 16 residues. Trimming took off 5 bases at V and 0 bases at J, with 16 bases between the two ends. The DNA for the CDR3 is TGCAGCGTTTCGGGTGCGGGGACAGCGAACACCGGGGAGCTGTTTTTT. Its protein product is CSVSGAGTANTGELFF.

CDR3 bases: TGTGCCAGCTCACCAACAGGGGGCAATCAGCCCCAGCATTTT. This encodes CASSPTGGNQPQHF. This chain connects TRBV18 to TRBJ1-5; 7 positions match TRBD1. The CDR3 runs 14 residues. The J segment lost 2 bases and the V segment lost 2 bases, leaving 0 bases of the junction unmatched. Germline V CDR1 and CDR2: KGHSH, LQKENI.

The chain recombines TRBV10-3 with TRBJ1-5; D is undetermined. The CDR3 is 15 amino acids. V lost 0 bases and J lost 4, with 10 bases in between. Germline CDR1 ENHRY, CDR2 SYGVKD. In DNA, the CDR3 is TGTGCCATCAGTGAGTCGTCAACCCAGAATCAGCCCCAGCATTTT. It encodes CAISESSTQNQPQHF.

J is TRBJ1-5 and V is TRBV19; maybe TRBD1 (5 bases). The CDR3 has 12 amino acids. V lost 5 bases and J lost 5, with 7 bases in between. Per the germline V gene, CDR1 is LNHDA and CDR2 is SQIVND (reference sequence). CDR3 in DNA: TGTGCCAGTAGTCGGGGGGATCAGCCCCAGCATTTT. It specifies CASSRGDQPQHF. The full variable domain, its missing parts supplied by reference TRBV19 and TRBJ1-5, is DGGITQSPKYLFRKEGQNVTLSCEQNLNHDAMYWYRQDPGQGLRLIYYSQIVNDFQKGDIAEGYSVSREKKESFPLTVTSAQKNPTAFYLCASSRGDQPQHFGDGTRLSIL.

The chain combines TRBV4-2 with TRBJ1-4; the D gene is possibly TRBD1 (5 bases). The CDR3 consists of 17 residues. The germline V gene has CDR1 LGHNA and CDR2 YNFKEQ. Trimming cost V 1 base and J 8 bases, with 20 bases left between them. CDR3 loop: CASSQVLGSAGSEKLFF. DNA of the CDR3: TGTGCCAGCAGCCAAGTCCTCGGATCGGCAGGGTCGGAAAAACTGTTTTTT.

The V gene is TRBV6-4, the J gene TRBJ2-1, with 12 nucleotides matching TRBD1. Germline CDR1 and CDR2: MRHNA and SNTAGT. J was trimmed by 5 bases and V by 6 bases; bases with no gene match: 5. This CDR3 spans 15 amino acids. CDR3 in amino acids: CASSPGTGGNNEQFF. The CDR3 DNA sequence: TGTGCCAGCAGCCCCGGGACAGGGGGCAACAATGAGCAGTTCTTC.